This T cell receptor beta chain comes out of a study of CD8 T cells in ankylosing spondylitis. CDR3 length: 13 residues. From germline, CDR1 is KGHDR and CDR2 SFDVKD. V was pared by 4 bases and J by 4 bases, with 9 bases between. About this clonotype itself: A single base separates this from a much larger clone, so it may be a read error.

The authors made TCR beta libraries by quantitative 5'-RACE with molecular barcodes. MiXCR, applied by TCRdb to the 5' RACE reads, yields one record per CDR3 protein. The repertoire holds 300,000 to 400,000 distinct CDR3 sequences, with more than 9% as singletons. The V call is TRBV24-1, the J call TRBJ1-2, with D possibly being TRBD1 (5 bases). This receptor was obtained from a female donor with ankylosing spondylitis or in good health (not recorded which). Material for sequencing was blood, either unsorted or a sorted T cell fraction (not recorded which). The CDR3, as DNA: TGTGCCACCAGTGAAGGGACCATCTATGGCTACACCTTC. Amino acids: CATSEGTIYGYTF.